This TCR beta chain was sequenced in a study of T cell clones after liver transplantation. Across the whole study: TCRbeta sequencing after a pre-transplant mixed lymphocyte reaction identified graft-donor-reactive clones, later tracked in post-transplant blood. Timepoints were pre-transplant, pre-withdrawal, and after withdrawal was completed or failed. General observations from the study: Graft donor-reactive T cells may have migrated into the graft rather than being deleted. These preliminary findings come from unstandardized post-transplant sampling times.

A remark on this clone: Its antigen remains unknown.

Measured with immunoSEQ multiplex PCR; TCRdb has only the in-frame clones, and not every one. This table has about 11,000 clones, around 71% appearing once. Germline V gene data show CDR1 as SEHNR and CDR2 as FQNEAQ (reference sequence). Trimming stripped 5 bases from V and 0 bases from J, with 9 bases between. This CDR3 contains 14 residues. V and J are TRBV7-9 and TRBJ2-3, with D maybe TRBD1 (6 bases). The material sequenced was CD4+ T cells from blood, taken around 33 months after liver transplant. The clonotype originates from a human patient who received a liver transplant. Among the T cells, some may be from the graft donor. The CDR3 here is CASSTGTSTDTQYF. As DNA, the CDR3 is TGTGCCAGCAGCACCGGGACAAGCACAGATACGCAGTATTTT.